The following is a TCR beta chain sequence with its context. As yet, its antigen is unknown. TCRdb keeps only in-frame clones here, not all; method: immunoSEQ multiplex PCR. The sample lists about 13,000 clones; around 74% were seen once. The data stem from a study of tumor-infiltrating lymphocytes in localized non-small cell lung cancer. Study in general: Several tumor histologies, both smoking statuses, and some post-neoadjuvant chemotherapy samples were included.

Overall study findings and caveats: Compared with uninvolved lung, tumors showed higher T cell infiltration by TCRbeta sequencing. No T-cell fraction difference was seen between IM1 and IM2 tumors. Tumor T-cell fraction from TCR sequencing was not associated with recurrence-free survival (p = 0.61).

The germline V and J ends were trimmed by 11 bases and 0 bases, with 10 bases remaining between them. The length of the CDR3 is 13 residues. Germline V gene data show CDR1 as MNHEY and CDR2 as SVGAGI. This chain connects TRBV6-5 to TRBJ1-4; D is ambiguous. The clonotype comes from a human donor with non-small cell lung cancer. The source material was lung tumor tissue. CDR3 sequence: CAAGGATNEKLFF. In nucleotides, the CDR3 is TGTGCCGCGGGAGGTGCAACTAATGAAAAACTGTTTTTT.